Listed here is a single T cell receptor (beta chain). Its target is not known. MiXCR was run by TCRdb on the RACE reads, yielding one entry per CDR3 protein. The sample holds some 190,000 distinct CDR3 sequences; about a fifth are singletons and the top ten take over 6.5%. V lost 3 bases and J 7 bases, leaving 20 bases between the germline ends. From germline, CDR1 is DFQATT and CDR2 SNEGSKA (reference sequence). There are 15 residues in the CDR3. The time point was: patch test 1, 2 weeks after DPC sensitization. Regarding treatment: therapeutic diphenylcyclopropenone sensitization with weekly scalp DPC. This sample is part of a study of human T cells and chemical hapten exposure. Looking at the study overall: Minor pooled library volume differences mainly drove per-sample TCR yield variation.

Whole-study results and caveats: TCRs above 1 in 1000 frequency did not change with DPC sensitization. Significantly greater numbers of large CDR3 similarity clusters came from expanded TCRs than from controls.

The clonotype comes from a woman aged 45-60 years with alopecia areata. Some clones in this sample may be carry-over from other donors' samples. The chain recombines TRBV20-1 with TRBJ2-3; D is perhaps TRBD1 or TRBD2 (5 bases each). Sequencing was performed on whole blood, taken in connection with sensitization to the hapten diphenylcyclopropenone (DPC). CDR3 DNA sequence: TGCAGTGCTAGTGTCCCCCGAGGGGCCCTCTATACGCAGTATTTT. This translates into CSASVPRGALYTQYF.